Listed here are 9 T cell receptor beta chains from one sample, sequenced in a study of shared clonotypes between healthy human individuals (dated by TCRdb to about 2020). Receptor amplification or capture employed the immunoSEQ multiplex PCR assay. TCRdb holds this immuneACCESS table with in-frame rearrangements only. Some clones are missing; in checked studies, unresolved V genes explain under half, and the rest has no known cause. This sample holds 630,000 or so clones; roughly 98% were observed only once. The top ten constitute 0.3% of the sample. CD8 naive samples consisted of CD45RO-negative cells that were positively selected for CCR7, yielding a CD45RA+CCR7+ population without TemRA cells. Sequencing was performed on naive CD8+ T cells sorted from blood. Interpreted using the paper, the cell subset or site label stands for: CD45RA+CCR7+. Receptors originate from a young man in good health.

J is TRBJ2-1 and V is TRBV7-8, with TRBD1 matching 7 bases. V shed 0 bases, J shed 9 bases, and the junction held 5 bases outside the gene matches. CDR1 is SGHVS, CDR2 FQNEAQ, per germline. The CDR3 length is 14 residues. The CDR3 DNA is TGTGCCAGCAGCTTAGCGGGACAGTCTGGTGAGCAGTTCTTC. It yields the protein CASSLAGQSGEQFF.

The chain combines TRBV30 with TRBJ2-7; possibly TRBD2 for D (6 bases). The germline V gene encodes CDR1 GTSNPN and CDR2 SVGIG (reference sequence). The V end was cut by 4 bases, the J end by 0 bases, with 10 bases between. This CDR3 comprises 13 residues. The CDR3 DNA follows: TGTGCCTGGAAGGGACTCCACTCCTACGAGCAGTACTTC. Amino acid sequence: CAWKGLHSYEQYF.

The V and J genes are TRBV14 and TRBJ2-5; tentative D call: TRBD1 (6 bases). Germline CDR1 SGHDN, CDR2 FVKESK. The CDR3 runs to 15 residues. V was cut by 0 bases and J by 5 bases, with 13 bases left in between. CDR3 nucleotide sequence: TGTGCCAGCAGCCAAGAGGTCAGGGGCGGGGAGACCCAGTACTTC. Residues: CASSQEVRGGETQYF. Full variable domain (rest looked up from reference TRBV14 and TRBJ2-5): EAGVTQFPSHSVIEKGQTVTLRCDPISGHDNLYWYRRVMGKEIKFLLHFVKESKQDESGMPNNRFLAERTGGTYSTLKVQPAELEDSGVYFCASSQEVRGGETQYFGPGTRLLVL.

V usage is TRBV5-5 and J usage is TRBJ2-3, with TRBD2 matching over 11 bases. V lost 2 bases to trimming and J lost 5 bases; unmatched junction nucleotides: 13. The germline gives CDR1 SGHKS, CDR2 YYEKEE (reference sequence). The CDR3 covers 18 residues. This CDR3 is CASSLGFTSGSLRDTQYF. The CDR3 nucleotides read TGTGCCAGCAGCTTAGGGTTCACTAGCGGGAGCTTGAGAGATACGCAGTATTTT.

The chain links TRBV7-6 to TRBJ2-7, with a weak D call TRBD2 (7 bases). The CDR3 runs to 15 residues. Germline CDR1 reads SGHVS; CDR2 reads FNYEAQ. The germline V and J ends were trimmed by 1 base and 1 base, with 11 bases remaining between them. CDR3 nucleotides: TGTGCCAGCAGCTTAGGTCGGGGGGCTTCCTACGAGCAGTACTTC. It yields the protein CASSLGRGASYEQYF.

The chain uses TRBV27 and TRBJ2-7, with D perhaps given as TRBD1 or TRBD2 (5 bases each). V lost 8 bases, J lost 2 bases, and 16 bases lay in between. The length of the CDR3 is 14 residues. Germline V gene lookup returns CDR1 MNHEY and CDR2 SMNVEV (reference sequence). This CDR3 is CASRLPGTAYEQYF. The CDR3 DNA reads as TGTGCCAGCCGCCTCCCCGGGACGGCCTACGAGCAGTACTTC.

For the CDR3, the DNA is TGTGCCAGCAGCTTAGCGGGACCAATTGACTCCTACGAGCAGTACTTC. Protein: CASSLAGPIDSYEQYF. This chain links TRBV7-8 with TRBJ2-7; either TRBD1 or TRBD2 may fit D (5 bases each). The V end lost 0 bases, the J end lost 0 bases, and 12 bases lay between the germline ends. The length of the CDR3 is 16 residues. Germline V CDR1 and CDR2: SGHVS, FQNEAQ.

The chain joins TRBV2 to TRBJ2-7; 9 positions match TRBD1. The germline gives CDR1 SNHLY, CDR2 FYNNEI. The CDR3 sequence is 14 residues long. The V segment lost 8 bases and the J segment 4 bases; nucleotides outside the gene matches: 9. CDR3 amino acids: CASSPTGGAYEQYF. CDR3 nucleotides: TGTGCCAGCTCACCAACAGGGGGCGCTTACGAGCAGTACTTC.

CDR3 residues: CASSLQGMPSYGYTF. The DNA of the CDR3 is TGTGCCAGCAGCTTGCAGGGGATGCCTAGCTATGGCTACACCTTC. The chain has TRBV5-5 and TRBJ1-2; maybe TRBD1 (6 bases). V was cut by 1 base and J by 4 bases, with 14 bases left in between. Germline CDR1 SGHKS, CDR2 YYEKEE (reference sequence). CDR3 length equals 15 residues.